This T cell receptor (beta chain) was identified during a study of cytomegalovirus exposure and HLA in healthy donors. Remarks on this clone: Its specificity is unknown.

This PCR relied on a set of 60 Vbeta primers and 13 Jbeta primers. Some clones are missing from TCRdb's copy, which holds only in-frame ones; the method was immunoSEQ multiplex PCR. The table lists some 240,000 clones, approximately 80% of them singletons, with 3.5% to 4% in the top ten. Germline-derived CDR1 and CDR2 are MNHEY and SMNVEV (reference sequence). V lost 5 bases, J lost 8 bases, and 13 bases stayed unmatched. The CDR3 is 15 amino acids. Study results and caveats: Reports indicate that TCR beta sequences accurately predicted the HLA-A and HLA-B alleles of most subjects. Associated with cytomegalovirus, according to the listing, were 150 to 200 TCR beta chains. About 90% or about 30% of the time was how often most TCR beta V segments were productive, according to an earlier analysis.

The receptor was isolated from a male donor in good health and CMV-seronegative. The gene calls are TRBV27 and TRBJ1-2, with 8 bases fitting TRBD1. Source material: PBMCs. The CDR3 is CASSLMGQGAGGYTF. CDR3 bases: TGTGCCAGCAGTCTTATGGGGCAGGGGGCGGGAGGCTACACCTTC.